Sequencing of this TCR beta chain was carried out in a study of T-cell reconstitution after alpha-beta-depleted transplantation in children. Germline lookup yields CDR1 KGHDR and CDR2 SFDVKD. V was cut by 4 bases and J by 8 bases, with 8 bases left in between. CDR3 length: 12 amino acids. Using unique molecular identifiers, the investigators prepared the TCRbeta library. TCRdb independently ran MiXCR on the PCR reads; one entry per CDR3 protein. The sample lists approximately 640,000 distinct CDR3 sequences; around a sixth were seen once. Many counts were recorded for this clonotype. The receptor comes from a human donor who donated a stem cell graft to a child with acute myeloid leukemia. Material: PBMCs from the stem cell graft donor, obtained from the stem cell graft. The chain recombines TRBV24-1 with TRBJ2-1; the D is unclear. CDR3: CATSDYRDEQFF. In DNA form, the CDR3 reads TGTGCCACCAGTGACTACCGGGATGAGCAGTTCTTC.